This T cell receptor beta chain was retrieved from a study of shared clonotypes between healthy human individuals. Study-level points and caveats: Clonotype sharing across donors was expected to vary with sequencing depth.

Each sorted subset replicate got 200 ng genomic DNA, roughly 27,000 genomes. In the source study's methods: ImmunoSEQ junction-only sequences lacked quality scores, so their filtering differed. Generated by immunoSEQ multiplex PCR, the TCRdb table keeps only in-frame clones and is missing some. Clonal size and the V and J genes are those of that table, whereas D and trimming came from the DNA. The sample holds 1.6 million or so clones, approximately 96% seen once. This clone was recorded only once. No antigen is known for it. Germline CDR1 WNHNN, CDR2 SYGVQD (reference sequence). The CDR3 runs 16 residues. Deletions cut 3 bases from V and 1 base from J, with 13 bases between. A CD45RA-negative memory subset and a CD45RA+ naive subset were separated from the CD4+ cells.

The gene calls are TRBV10-1 and TRBJ2-1; D possibly corresponds to TRBD2 (5 bases). Sequencing was done on a sample of naive CD4+ T cells sorted from blood. As to subset: CD45RA+ positively selected. The receptor was derived from a man aged 25-45 years in good health. The CDR3 protein is CASSDLASPSYNEQFF. For the CDR3, the DNA is TGCGCCAGCAGTGATCTAGCCTCTCCATCCTACAATGAGCAGTTCTTC.